A selection of T cell receptor beta chains follows, all from one sample in a study of metastatic and nonmetastatic thyroid tumors. Using MiXCR, TCRdb re-called clones from the PCR reads. The sample comprises 20,000 to 25,000 clones, less than 15% of which are singletons, and more than 15% rests with the top ten. The sequenced material came from blood. The receptors stem from a female donor with papillary thyroid cancer or a benign thyroid nodule (not recorded which). Some clones in this sample may be carry-over from other donors' samples. Both conserved end residues are part of each CDR3. The order of the fields is D gene, J gene, clone size, V gene, CDR3 DNA, CDR3 protein. A D gene is named only where the DNA matches it firmly. Expanded clones are given a class, and other clones once, few, many or no size at all.

>TRBD1|TRBJ2-5|many|TRBV28
TGTGCCAGCAGTGGGACAGGGGGGATTTCTTGGGAGACCCAGTACTTC
CASSGTGGISWETQYF
>.|TRBJ1-2|.|TRBV20-1
TGCAGTGCTATAGTACTCGGACAGTGTCACTATGGCTACACCTTC
CSAIVLGQCHYGYTF
>TRBD2|TRBJ2-1|many|TRBV7-3
TGTGCCAGCAGCAACCTAGCGGGAGGGCCCGGTGAGCAGTTCTTC
CASSNLAGGPGEQFF
>.|TRBJ2-3|.|TRBV12-3/TRBV12-4
TGTGCCAGCAGTTTAGAGCGGGTGGGGGATACGCAGTATTTT
CASSLERVGDTQYF
>.|TRBJ2-7|many|TRBV30
TGTGCCTGGAGTGATGTCTACGAGCAGTACTTC
CAWSDVYEQYF
>.|TRBJ1-5|few|TRBV28
TGTGCCAGCAGTTTAAACCAGGGATACGTGGTTCAGCCCCAGCATTTT
CASSLNQGYVVQPQHF
>.|TRBJ2-7|.|TRBV20-1
TGCAGTGCCCAGTCCTCCTTCGGCGACGAGCAGTACTTC
CSAQSSFGDEQYF
>TRBD1|TRBJ1-2|many|TRBV24-1
TGTGCCACCAGTGAGCGCGACAGGGATGGCTACACCTTC
CATSERDRDGYTF
>.|TRBJ2-2|many|TRBV2
TGTGCCAGCAGTCGACGAGCGGGCTCGAACACCGGGGAGCTGTTTTTT
CASSRRAGSNTGELFF
>TRBD2|TRBJ2-2|many|TRBV6-1
TGTGCCAGCAGGGCCCCGGGACTAGCGCCTACCGGGGAGCTGTTTTTT
CASRAPGLAPTGELFF
>TRBD1|TRBJ2-7|few|TRBV12-3/TRBV12-4
TGTGCCAGCAGTTTAGCGGGGGGGACAGGGGGCTACGAGCAGTACTTC
CASSLAGGTGGYEQYF
>.|TRBJ2-1|.|TRBV3-1
TGTACCAGCAGCCACCTGGACGGGAACAATGAGCAGTTCTTC
CTSSHLDGNNEQFF
>TRBD2|TRBJ2-5|many|TRBV28
TGTGCCAGCAGTCGCGCGGGGGAAGCGGGGATCCAAGAGACCCAGTACTTC
CASSRAGEAGIQETQYF
>.|TRBJ2-7|many|TRBV6-2/TRBV6-3
TGTGCCAGCAGTTACTCCCTCGGGTACGAGCAGTACTTC
CASSYSLGYEQYF
>TRBD1|TRBJ1-5|many|TRBV10-2
TGCGCCAGCAGTCGGCAGGGGGCAAAAGGAGGTCAGCCCCAGCATTTT
CASSRQGAKGGQPQHF
>.|TRBJ2-5|many|TRBV20-1
TGCAGTGCTCAGAAGGCGGAAGAGACCCAGTACTTC
CSAQKAEETQYF
>TRBD1|TRBJ2-7|.|TRBV5-1
TGCGCCAGCAGCCTATTCGCCGGGACAGGGCCCCAGGAGCAGTACTTC
CASSLFAGTGPQEQYF
>TRBD1|TRBJ1-2|few|TRBV6-4
TGTGCTAGCAGTGATGTACCGGGACAGGTCCATGGCTACACCTTC
CASSDVPGQVHGYTF
>.|TRBJ1-2|few|TRBV19
TGTGCCAGTACCCGACAGGCTGATAACTATGGCTACACCTTC
CASTRQADNYGYTF
>TRBD1|TRBJ1-1|.|TRBV5-1
TGCGCCAGCAGCCCGGGGACAGCTACTTTGAACACTGAAGCTTTCTTT
CASSPGTATLNTEAFF
>.|TRBJ1-1|many|TRBV9
TGTGCCAGCAGCGCCCGGGGCTCGGTGGGTGACGGCACTGAAGCTTTCTTT
CASSARGSVGDGTEAFF
>TRBD2|TRBJ2-2|many|TRBV9
TGTGCCAGCAGCGCCACTAGCGGGCCGAACACCGGGGAGCTGTTTTTT
CASSATSGPNTGELFF
>.|TRBJ2-7|many|TRBV3-1
TGTGCCAGCAGCCAACTACTTGGTGCCTACGAGCAGTACTTC
CASSQLLGAYEQYF
>.|TRBJ2-5|many|TRBV9
TGTGCCAGCAGCGTAGCTTGGGACGGGAGAGGGGGGGAGACCCAGTACTTC
CASSVAWDGRGGETQYF
>TRBD1|TRBJ2-3|many|TRBV19
TGTGCCAGTAGGGACAGGGGCGTCGTCCTAGATACGCAGTATTTT
CASRDRGVVLDTQYF
>.|TRBJ1-4|many|TRBV7-2
TGTGCCAGCAGCCCCGACCTAGGATTTGAAAAACTGTTTTTT
CASSPDLGFEKLFF
>.|TRBJ2-1|.|TRBV15
TGTGCCACCAGCAGAGGGATAGGGGACAATGAGCAGTTCTTC
CATSRGIGDNEQFF
>.|TRBJ1-2|many|TRBV28
TGTGCCAGCAGTTCGGGTTTATATGGCTACACCTTC
CASSSGLYGYTF
>TRBD2|TRBJ2-1|medium-sized|TRBV6-2/TRBV6-3
TGTGCCAGCGAAGCGGGAGGCACCTACAATGAGCAGTTCTTC
CASEAGGTYNEQFF
>.|TRBJ2-3|many|TRBV20-1
TGCAGTGCTCCTACGGGACTCGTCGCAGATACGCAGTATTTT
CSAPTGLVADTQYF
>.|TRBJ1-2|.|TRBV9
TGTGCCAGCAGCGTAGGCAGGACTACTGTTGACTATGGCTACACCTTC
CASSVGRTTVDYGYTF
>.|TRBJ2-7|many|TRBV5-1
TGCGCCAGCAGCTCCGGACTGGACGAGCAGTACTTC
CASSSGLDEQYF
>.|TRBJ1-5|medium-sized|TRBV11-2
TGTGCCAGCAGTTTATCGACAGGTAGCAATCAGCCCCAGCATTTT
CASSLSTGSNQPQHF
>.|TRBJ2-3|many|TRBV19
TGTGCCAGTAGTTCGTCAACGGGCCCAGATACGCAGTATTTT
CASSSSTGPDTQYF
>TRBD2|TRBJ2-2|medium-sized|TRBV20-1
TGCAGTGCTAGAATAAGAGGGCGGGAGACCACCGGGGAGCTGTTTTTT
CSARIRGRETTGELFF
>.|TRBJ1-5|many|TRBV2
TGTGCCAGCAGTGAACAGGGTTTGGGTCAGCCCCAGCATTTT
CASSEQGLGQPQHF
>.|TRBJ1-4|many|TRBV5-1
TGCGCCAGCAGCTTGAATCCAACTAATGAAAAACTGTTTTTT
CASSLNPTNEKLFF
>.|TRBJ2-1|many|TRBV29-1
TGCAGCGTTGAAGTGGGCCGGGACACCTCGACTGATAGAACTAATGAGCAGTTCTTC
CSVEVGRDTSTDRTNEQFF
>.|TRBJ2-7|.|TRBV28
TGTGCCAGCAGTTTAAGTGCCTACGAGCAGTACTTC
CASSLSAYEQYF
>TRBD2|TRBJ2-3|many|TRBV6-4
TGTGCCAGCAGTGACTCTCCGGGAGGACTAGCGGGAGAGCTAGATACGCAGTATTTT
CASSDSPGGLAGELDTQYF
>TRBD2|TRBJ2-1|many|TRBV20-1
TGCAGTGCTAGATTCGGACTAGCGGACTACAATGAGCAGTTCTTC
CSARFGLADYNEQFF
>.|TRBJ2-5|many|TRBV5-6
TGTGCCAGCAGCTTGACTAGCCCACAAGAGACCCAGTACTTC
CASSLTSPQETQYF
>TRBD2|TRBJ2-7|.|TRBV20-1
TGCAGTGCTAGGCCTTCGACTAGCGGGATTGTTTACGAGCAGTACTTC
CSARPSTSGIVYEQYF
>.|TRBJ2-2|many|TRBV27
TGTGCCAGCAGTCCGGGACTCGAGGACTACGCCGGGGAGCTGTTTTTT
CASSPGLEDYAGELFF
>TRBD1|TRBJ2-6|many|TRBV19
TGTGCCAGTAGCCGGACAGGGCTCTCTGGGGCCAACGTCCTGACTTTC
CASSRTGLSGANVLTF
>.|TRBJ1-5|many|TRBV10-3
TGTGCCATCAGTGAGTCGGGGGGGGGCAATCAGCCCCAGCATTTT
CAISESGGGNQPQHF
>TRBD2|TRBJ2-1|.|TRBV9
TGTGCCAGCAGCGTAGGTCTAGCGGCCTCCTACAATGAGCAGTTCTTC
CASSVGLAASYNEQFF
>TRBD1|TRBJ2-5|many|TRBV24-1
TGTGCCACCGGGACAGGGGGGCAAGAGACCCAGTACTTC
CATGTGGQETQYF
>TRBD1|TRBJ1-2|.|TRBV6-1
TGTGCCAGCAGGACAGGGGCAGGGCGATATGGCTACACCTTC
CASRTGAGRYGYTF
>.|TRBJ2-7|.|TRBV2
TGTGCCAGCAGCGCGCAATACGAGCAGTACTTC
CASSAQYEQYF
>.|TRBJ2-2|many|TRBV5-1
TGCGCCAGCAGCGGACAATCCCCGACCGGGGAGCTGTTTTTT
CASSGQSPTGELFF
>.|TRBJ1-6|few|TRBV27
TGTGCCAGCGGAGAGGAATTCTCCTATAATTCACCCCTCCACTTT
CASGEEFSYNSPLHF
>.|TRBJ1-6|many|TRBV12-3/TRBV12-4
TGTGCCAGCAGTTTAGCGCTAGGGGGAAATTCACCCCTCCACTTT
CASSLALGGNSPLHF
>.|TRBJ2-7|few|TRBV11-2
TGTGCCAGCAGCGACGACTCGGAAGAGCAGTACTTC
CASSDDSEEQYF